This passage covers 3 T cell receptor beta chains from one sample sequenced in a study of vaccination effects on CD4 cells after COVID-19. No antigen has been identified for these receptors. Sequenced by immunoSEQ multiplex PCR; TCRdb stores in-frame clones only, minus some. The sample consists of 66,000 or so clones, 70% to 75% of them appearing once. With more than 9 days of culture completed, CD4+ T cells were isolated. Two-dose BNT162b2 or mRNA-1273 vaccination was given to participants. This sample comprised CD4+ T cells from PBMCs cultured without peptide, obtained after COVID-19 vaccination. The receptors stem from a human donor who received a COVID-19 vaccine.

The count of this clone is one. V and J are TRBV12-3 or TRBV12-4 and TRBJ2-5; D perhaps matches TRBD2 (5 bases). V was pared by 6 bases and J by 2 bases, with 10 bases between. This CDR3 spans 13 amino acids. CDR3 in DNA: TGTGCCAGCAGAGAGGACTTACAAGAGACCCAGTACTTC. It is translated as CASREDLQETQYF.

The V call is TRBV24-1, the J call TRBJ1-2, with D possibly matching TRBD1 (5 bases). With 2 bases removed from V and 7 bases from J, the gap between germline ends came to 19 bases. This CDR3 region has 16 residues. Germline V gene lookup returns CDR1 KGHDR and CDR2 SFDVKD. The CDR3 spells CATSDSRLGLVSGYTF. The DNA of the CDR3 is TGTGCCACCAGTGATTCGAGGTTGGGGCTCGTGAGTGGCTACACCTTC.

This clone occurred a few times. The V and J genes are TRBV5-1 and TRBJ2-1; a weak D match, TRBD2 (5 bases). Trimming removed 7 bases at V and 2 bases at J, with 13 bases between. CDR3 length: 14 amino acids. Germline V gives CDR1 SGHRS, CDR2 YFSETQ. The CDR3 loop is CASAPGITYNEQFF. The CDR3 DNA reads TGCGCCAGCGCTCCGGGGATCACCTACAATGAGCAGTTCTTC.